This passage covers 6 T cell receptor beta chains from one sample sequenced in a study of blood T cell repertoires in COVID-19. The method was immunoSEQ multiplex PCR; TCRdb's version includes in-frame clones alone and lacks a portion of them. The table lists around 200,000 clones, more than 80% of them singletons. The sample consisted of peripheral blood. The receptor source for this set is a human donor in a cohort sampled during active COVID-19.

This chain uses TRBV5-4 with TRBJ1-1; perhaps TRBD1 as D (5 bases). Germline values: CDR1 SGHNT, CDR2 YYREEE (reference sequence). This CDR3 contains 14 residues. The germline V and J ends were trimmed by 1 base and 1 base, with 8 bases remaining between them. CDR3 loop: CASSLRGGNTEAFF. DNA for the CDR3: TGTGCCAGCAGCTTGAGGGGTGGGAACACTGAAGCTTTCTTT.

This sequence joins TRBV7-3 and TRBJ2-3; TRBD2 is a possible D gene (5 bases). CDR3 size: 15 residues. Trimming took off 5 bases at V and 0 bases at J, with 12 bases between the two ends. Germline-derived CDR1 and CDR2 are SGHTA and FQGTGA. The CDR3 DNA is TGTGCCAGCAGCACGACGGGATCTAGCACAGATACGCAGTATTTT. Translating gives CASSTTGSSTDTQYF.

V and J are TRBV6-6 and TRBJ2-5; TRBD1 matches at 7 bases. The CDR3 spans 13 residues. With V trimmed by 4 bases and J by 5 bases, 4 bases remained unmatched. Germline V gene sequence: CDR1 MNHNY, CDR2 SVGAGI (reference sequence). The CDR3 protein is CASSSTGLETQYF. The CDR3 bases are TGTGCCAGCAGTTCGACAGGGTTGGAGACCCAGTACTTC.

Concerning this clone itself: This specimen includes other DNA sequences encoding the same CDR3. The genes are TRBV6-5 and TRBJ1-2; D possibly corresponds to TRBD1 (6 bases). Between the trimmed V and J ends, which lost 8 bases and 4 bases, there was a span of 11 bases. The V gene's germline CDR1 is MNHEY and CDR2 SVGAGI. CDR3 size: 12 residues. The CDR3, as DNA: TGTGCCAGCCAGTCACAGGGCTATGGCTACACCTTC. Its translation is CASQSQGYGYTF.

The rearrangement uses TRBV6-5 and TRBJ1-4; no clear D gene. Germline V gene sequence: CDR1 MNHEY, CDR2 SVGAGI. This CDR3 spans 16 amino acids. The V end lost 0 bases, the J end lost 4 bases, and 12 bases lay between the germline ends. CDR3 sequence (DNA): TGTGCCAGCAGTTACTCGAGTGGAGAGTATAATGAAAAACTGTTTTTT. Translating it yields CASSYSSGEYNEKLFF.

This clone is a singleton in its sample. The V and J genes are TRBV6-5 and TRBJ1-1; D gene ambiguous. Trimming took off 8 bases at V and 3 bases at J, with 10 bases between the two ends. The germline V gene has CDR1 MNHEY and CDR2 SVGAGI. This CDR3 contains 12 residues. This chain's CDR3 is CASRSLYTEAFF. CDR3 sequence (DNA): TGTGCCAGCCGAAGCTTGTACACTGAAGCTTTCTTT.